This note documents a single T cell receptor beta chain sequence. Antigen unknown. This record comes from a study of T cell repertoires in cytomegalovirus infection. The wider study: Peptides in the study included HLA-C-restricted and HLA-B-restricted CMV epitopes. Public TCR beta signatures were indicative of both CMV infection and a matching HLA type.

The study's findings and limits: Public TCR beta family frequency separated CMV-and-HLA carriers, including in an independent cohort. Clonotype analysis showed dominance of the ex vivo response by HLA-C-restricted CMV-specific TCR beta clonotypes.

Germline CDR1 is LNHDA and CDR2 is SQIVND (reference sequence). Deletions cut 5 bases from V and 0 bases from J, with 10 bases between. This CDR3 spans 14 amino acids. TCRdb fed the reads into MiXCR, producing one record per CDR3 protein. In the table there are 380,000 or so distinct CDR3 sequences, about 35% of which are singletons. The sample was cultured PBMCs, taken from culture after CMV antigen stimulation. The TCR sequence derives from a human donor in good health (CMV status not recorded). Some clones in this sample may be carry-over from other donors' samples. This chain uses TRBV19 with TRBJ1-1; D is unclear. For the CDR3, the DNA is TGTGCCAGTAGTGCACTTCCGGTGAACACTGAAGCTTTCTTT. This translates into CASSALPVNTEAFF.